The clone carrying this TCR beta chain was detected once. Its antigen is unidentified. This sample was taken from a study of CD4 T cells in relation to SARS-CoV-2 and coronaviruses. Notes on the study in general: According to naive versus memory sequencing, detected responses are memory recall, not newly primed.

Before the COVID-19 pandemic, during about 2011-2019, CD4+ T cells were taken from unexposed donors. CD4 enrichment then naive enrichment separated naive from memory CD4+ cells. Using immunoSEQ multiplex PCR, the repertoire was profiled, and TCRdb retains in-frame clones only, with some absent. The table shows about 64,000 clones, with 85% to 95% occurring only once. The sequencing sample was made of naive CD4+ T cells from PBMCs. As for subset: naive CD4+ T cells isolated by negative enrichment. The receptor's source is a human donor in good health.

CDR3: CASSAGTSGTYEQYF. CDR3 DNA: TGTGCCAGCAGCGCCGGGACTAGCGGAACCTACGAGCAGTACTTC. The chain has TRBV28 and TRBJ2-7, with TRBD2 matching 11 bases. The CDR3 spans 15 residues. Germline CDR1 reads MDHEN; CDR2 reads SYDVKM. Unmatched junction bases numbered 6, after V lost 6 bases and J lost 2 bases.